The sample holds a few counts of the clone carrying this T cell receptor (beta chain). TCRdb passed the 5' RACE reads through MiXCR, listing each CDR3 protein once. Of more than 600,000 distinct CDR3 sequences in the sample, roughly 20% were seen once. The sample comes from a study of identical twins. The CDR3 covers 15 residues. CDR1 and CDR2 (germline): SGDLS, YYNGEE. The trim removed 4 bases at V and 10 bases at J, leaving 13 bases unmatched. The sample was also reused in another study, on T cells expressing NK-cell markers.

The source is a woman aged 18-29 years in good health. The chain links TRBV9 to TRBJ1-1, with TRBD1 matching 10 bases. Sequences were obtained from PBMCs. This chain's CDR3 is CASSTPGTGDSRAFF. CDR3 nucleotides: TGTGCCAGCAGCACACCCGGGACAGGGGACTCTCGAGCTTTCTTT. Filled out from reference TRBV9 and TRBJ1-1, the complete variable domain reads DSGVTQTPKHLITATGQRVTLRCSPRSGDLSVYWYQQSLDQGLQFLIQYYNGEERAKGNILERFSAQQFPDLHSELNLSSLELGDSALYFCASSTPGTGDSRAFFGQGTRLTVV.